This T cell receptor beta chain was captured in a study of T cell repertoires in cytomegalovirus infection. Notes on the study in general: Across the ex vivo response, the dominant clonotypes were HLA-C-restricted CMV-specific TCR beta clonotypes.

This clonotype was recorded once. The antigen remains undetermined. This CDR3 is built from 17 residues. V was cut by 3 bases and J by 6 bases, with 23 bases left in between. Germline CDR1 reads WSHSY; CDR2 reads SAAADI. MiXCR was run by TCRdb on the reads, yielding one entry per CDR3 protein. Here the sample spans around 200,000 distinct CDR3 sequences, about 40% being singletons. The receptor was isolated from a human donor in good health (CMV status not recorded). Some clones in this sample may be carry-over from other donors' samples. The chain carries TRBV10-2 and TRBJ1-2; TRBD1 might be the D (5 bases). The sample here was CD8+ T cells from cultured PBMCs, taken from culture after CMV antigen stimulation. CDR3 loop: CASSDETEEWVAHGYTF. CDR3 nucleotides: TGCGCCAGCAGTGACGAGACAGAAGAATGGGTGGCTCATGGCTACACCTTC.